Presented here are 28 T cell receptor beta chains from one specimen sequenced in a study of shared clonotypes between healthy human individuals. The table came from immunoSEQ multiplex PCR; TCRdb's copy has only in-frame clones and leaves some out. The sample carries some 1,100,000 clones, around 82% recorded once. The sample was memory CD4+ T cells from PBMCs. Subset: CD45RA-negative fraction. The source is a man between 18 and 29 years old in good health. Some clones in this sample may be carry-over from other donors' samples.

On this clone itself: With a much larger clone just one base away, this may be a read error. This specimen includes other DNA sequences encoding the same CDR3. The chain joins TRBV11-2 to TRBJ2-5; D gene ambiguous. With 3 bases removed from V and 5 bases from J, the gap between germline ends came to 4 bases. CDR1 and CDR2 from the germline V gene are SGHAT and FQNNGV. The CDR3 length is 11 residues. The CDR3: CASSFSETQYF. The DNA of the CDR3 is TGTGCCAGCAGCTTTAGTGAGACCCAGTACTTC.

This clone was counted a single time. The chain is built from TRBV6-6 and TRBJ1-2; 7 positions agree with TRBD1. The CDR3 loop spans 14 amino acids. Germline-derived CDR1 and CDR2 are MNHNY and SVGAGI (reference sequence). Losses at the gene ends were 7 bases for V and 6 bases for J; bases not matched to a gene: 11. CDR3 sequence: CASTLRGQGDGYTF. For the CDR3, the DNA is TGTGCCAGCACCCTAAGGGGGCAGGGGGATGGCTACACCTTC.

The chain carries TRBV5-1 and TRBJ2-1, with 9 bases identical to TRBD1. Trimming removed 4 bases from V and 5 bases from J; junction bases left unmatched: 4. CDR1 is SGHRS and CDR2 is YFSETQ in the germline V gene. This CDR3 has 14 residues. CDR3 loop: CASSEQGANNEQFF. The CDR3 DNA is TGCGCCAGCAGCGAACAGGGGGCGAACAATGAGCAGTTCTTC. The entire variable domain, with the rest obtained from reference TRBV5-1 and TRBJ2-1, is as follows: KAGVTQTPRYLIKTRGQQVTLSCSPISGHRSVSWYQQTPGQGLQFLFEYFSETQRNKGNFPGRFSGRQFSNSRSEMNVSTLELGDSALYLCASSEQGANNEQFFGPGTRLTVL.

This chain connects TRBV5-8 to TRBJ1-5; no definite D call. V was cut by 4 bases and J by 9 bases, with 8 bases left in between. Germline loops: CDR1 SGHTS, CDR2 YDEGEE. The CDR3 is made up of 11 amino acids. This CDR3 reads CASSRLRPQHF. CDR3 in DNA: TGTGCCAGCAGCCGCTTAAGGCCCCAGCATTTT.

The genes are TRBV6-5 and TRBJ1-1; D uncertain. The germline gives CDR1 MNHEY, CDR2 SVGAGI. This CDR3 spans 15 amino acids. V was clipped by 0 bases and J by 1 base, with 9 bases between them. CDR3 sequence: CASSYSPLGNTEAFF. The CDR3 bases are TGTGCCAGCAGTTACTCACCCCTGGGGAACACTGAAGCTTTCTTT.

This chain's CDR3 is CASSPRTSGAPTDTQYF. CDR3 coding DNA: TGTGCCAGCAGCCCCCGGACTAGCGGGGCCCCCACAGATACGCAGTATTTT. The V call is TRBV11-2, the J call TRBJ2-3, with 12 bases lining up with TRBD2. From germline, CDR1 is SGHAT and CDR2 FQNNGV. V lost 5 bases to trimming and J lost 2 bases; unmatched junction nucleotides: 8. The CDR3 has 17 residues. Drawing the rest from reference TRBV11-2 and TRBJ2-3, the complete variable domain is EAGVAQSPRYKIIEKRQSVAFWCNPISGHATLYWYQQILGQGPKLLIQFQNNGVVDDSQLPKDRFSAERLKGVDSTLKIQPAKLEDSAVYLCASSPRTSGAPTDTQYFGPGTRLTVL.

V gene TRBV5-6 combines with J gene TRBJ2-4, with 8 bases matching TRBD1. This CDR3 is 13 amino acids long. Germline CDR1 is SGHDT and CDR2 is YYEEEE. V was clipped by 4 bases and J by 10 bases; unmatched bases: 7. CDR3 coding DNA: TGTGCCAGCAGCACGCCGGGACAGGTGATTCAGTACTTC. It codes for CASSTPGQVIQYF.

The table lists this clone with many counts. This chain joins TRBV28 and TRBJ2-3; the D is unclear. This CDR3 spans 17 amino acids. Trimming cost V 6 bases and J 2 bases, with 21 bases left between them. Germline lookup yields CDR1 MDHEN and CDR2 SYDVKM. The CDR3 region has the DNA TGTGCCAGCAGGCAACGCGCCTACCTAATACCCACAGATACGCAGTATTTT. This translates into CASRQRAYLIPTDTQYF.

This chain uses TRBV5-1 with TRBJ2-2, with 9 nucleotides matching TRBD2. The CDR3 is 16 amino acids. Germline-derived CDR1 and CDR2 are SGHRS and YFSETQ. The V gene end was trimmed by 5 bases and the J gene end by 7 bases; junction bases not matched to a gene: 12. CDR3 nucleotides: TGCGCCAGCAGTTGGTTAGCGGGAGATGTTAACGGGGAGCTGTTTTTT. As protein: CASSWLAGDVNGELFF.

V usage is TRBV18 and J usage is TRBJ2-5, with 7 positions matching TRBD1. Germline assignment: CDR1 KGHSH and CDR2 LQKENI. V lost 3 bases and J lost 14; bases outside the gene matches: 9. The CDR3 consists of 12 residues. CDR3 loop: CASSPGQANPYF. CDR3 nucleotide sequence: TGTGCCAGCTCACCCGGACAGGCAAACCCCTACTTC.

The chain joins TRBV9 to TRBJ2-1; the D gene is possibly TRBD2 (5 bases). In germline, CDR1 is SGDLS, CDR2 YYNGEE. There are 13 residues in the CDR3. Trimming took 3 bases from V and 13 from J, leaving 17 bases between them. CDR3 loop: CASSAHSATEQFF. The CDR3 DNA reads as TGTGCCAGCAGCGCCCATAGCGCGACCGAACAGTTCTTC.

The J gene is TRBJ2-1, the V gene TRBV30; D not certain. Germline V gives CDR1 GTSNPN, CDR2 SVGIG (reference sequence). This CDR3 has 11 residues. V lost 1 base to trimming and J lost 9 bases, with 7 bases between them. CDR3 sequence reads: CAWSGAIEQFF. For the CDR3, the DNA is TGTGCCTGGAGTGGAGCGATTGAGCAGTTCTTC.

The chain joins TRBV18 to TRBJ1-1; D uncertain. Germline V gene data show CDR1 as KGHSH and CDR2 as LQKENI. Trimming shortened V by 3 bases and J by 4 bases, and 18 bases separated the two germline ends. This CDR3 has 16 amino acids. CDR3 DNA: TGTGCCAGCTCACCTGTCATGGGCAGGAGAGCCACTGAAGCTTTCTTT. This translates into CASSPVMGRRATEAFF.

V gene TRBV5-1 combines with J gene TRBJ1-1; D gene ambiguous. Germline V gene data show CDR1 as SGHRS and CDR2 as YFSETQ. This CDR3 comprises 12 residues. V was trimmed by 0 bases and J by 8 bases, leaving 8 bases between them. CDR3 region: CASSLVGREAFF. Written as DNA, the CDR3 is TGCGCCAGCAGCTTGGTCGGCAGAGAAGCTTTCTTT. Full variable domain (outside the CDR3, taken from reference TRBV5-1 and TRBJ1-1): KAGVTQTPRYLIKTRGQQVTLSCSPISGHRSVSWYQQTPGQGLQFLFEYFSETQRNKGNFPGRFSGRQFSNSRSEMNVSTLELGDSALYLCASSLVGREAFFGQGTRLTVV.

The rearrangement links TRBV28 to TRBJ2-2, with D tentatively TRBD1 or TRBD2 (5 bases each). Germline-derived CDR1 and CDR2 are MDHEN and SYDVKM. With 3 bases removed from V and 4 bases from J, the gap between germline ends came to 24 bases. This CDR3 is built from 19 residues. CDR3 sequence reads: CASSLGSRWGSEITGELFF. The CDR3 region has the DNA TGTGCCAGCAGTTTGGGCTCGCGTTGGGGGAGCGAGATCACCGGGGAGCTGTTTTTT.

This clone has ten or more counts. The CDR3 protein is CASSPLIGYSTYGYTF. CDR3 DNA sequence: TGTGCCAGCAGCCCGTTAATCGGGTACAGTACCTATGGCTACACCTTC. The chain recombines TRBV14 with TRBJ1-2, with unresolved D. CDR1 and CDR2 (germline): SGHDN, FVKESK. The CDR3 length is 16 residues. Trimming took off 4 bases at V and 4 bases at J, with 19 bases between the two ends.

The chain employs TRBV4-1 and TRBJ2-5, with unresolved D. The CDR3 contains 16 residues. Germline values: CDR1 MGHRA, CDR2 YSYEKL. Trimming shortened V by 2 bases and J by 4 bases, and 17 bases separated the two germline ends. CDR3 protein: CASSQLSNGPGETQYF. For the CDR3, the DNA is TGCGCCAGCAGCCAACTGTCTAACGGGCCCGGAGAGACCCAGTACTTC.

The rearrangement links TRBV4-2 to TRBJ2-7; 10 bases align to TRBD2. The V segment lost 4 bases and the J segment 2 bases; nucleotides outside the gene matches: 5. CDR3 length equals 15 residues. The germline V gene encodes CDR1 LGHNA and CDR2 YNFKEQ. In nucleotides, the CDR3 is TGTGCCAGCAGCCGAAAGCGGGAGGGCCCCTACGAGCAGTACTTC. This sequence encodes CASSRKREGPYEQYF.

V usage is TRBV9 and J usage is TRBJ2-1; D possibly corresponds to TRBD2 (6 bases). Trimming shortened V by 3 bases and J by 2 bases, and 18 bases separated the two germline ends. Germline loops: CDR1 SGDLS, CDR2 YYNGEE. The CDR3 has 17 residues. The CDR3 reads CASSARGIQGTYNEQFF. The CDR3 DNA reads as TGTGCCAGCAGCGCCCGGGGGATTCAGGGCACCTACAATGAGCAGTTCTTC.

The chain recombines TRBV7-3 with TRBJ2-5, with 15 bases fitting TRBD2. Germline-derived CDR1 and CDR2 are SGHTA and FQGTGA. The V and J ends lost 4 bases and 5 bases, in that order; junction bases with no gene match: 8. The CDR3 is 17 amino acids. CDR3 protein: CASSSGTSGRRVETQYF. As DNA, the CDR3 is TGTGCCAGCAGCTCCGGGACTAGCGGGAGGAGAGTGGAGACCCAGTACTTC. The full variable domain, completed using reference TRBV7-3 and TRBJ2-5, is GAGVSQTPSNKVTEKGKYVELRCDPISGHTALYWYRQSLGQGPEFLIYFQGTGAADDSGLPNDRFFAVRPEGSVSTLKIQRTERGDSAVYLCASSSGTSGRRVETQYFGPGTRLLVL.

This chain links TRBV13 with TRBJ2-5; tentative D call: TRBD1 (7 bases). The germline V and J ends were trimmed by 2 bases and 5 bases, with 15 bases remaining between them. Per the germline V gene, CDR1 is PRHDT and CDR2 is FYEKMQ (reference sequence). The CDR3 length is 15 residues. The CDR3 sequence: CASSLHAGQLETQYF. CDR3 coding DNA: TGTGCCAGCAGCTTACACGCGGGACAGCTGGAGACCCAGTACTTC.

The genes are TRBV7-2 and TRBJ2-1; 10 nucleotides match TRBD2. The CDR3 has 16 amino acids. V lost 2 bases to trimming and J lost 12 bases; unmatched junction nucleotides: 13. CDR1 is SGHTA and CDR2 is FQGNSA in the germline V gene. The CDR3 nucleotides read TGTGCCAGCAGCTTATATGGGACTAGCGACAAAAAAGGGCAGTTCTTC. It is translated as CASSLYGTSDKKGQFF.

The CDR3 protein is CASSFQAGDEQFF. The CDR3 bases are TGTGCCAGCAGCTTTCAAGCGGGAGATGAGCAGTTCTTC. The rearrangement links TRBV11-1 to TRBJ2-1; TRBD2 agrees at 8 bases. The junction had 3 bases not matched to a gene; V was cut back by 3 bases and J by 8 bases. Germline V gene sequence: CDR1 SGHAT, CDR2 FQDESV (reference sequence). CDR3 length: 13 amino acids.

The chain joins TRBV5-5 to TRBJ1-3, with D unresolved. Per the germline V gene, CDR1 is SGHKS and CDR2 is YYEKEE (reference sequence). The CDR3 runs to 16 residues. V was trimmed by 0 bases and J by 2 bases, leaving 12 bases between them. The CDR3 DNA reads TGTGCCAGCAGCTTGGCCTTCGTAGGGACTGGAAACACCATATATTTT. This translates into CASSLAFVGTGNTIYF.

This chain's CDR3 is CASSLTGQPGYEQYF. As DNA, the CDR3 is TGCGCCAGCAGCTTGACGGGGCAGCCTGGCTACGAGCAGTACTTC. J is TRBJ2-7 and V is TRBV5-1; either TRBD1 or TRBD2 may fit D (5 bases each). Germline V gene lookup returns CDR1 SGHRS and CDR2 YFSETQ. This CDR3 has 15 amino acids. The ends were cut back, 1 base at V and 3 bases at J, with 14 bases in the middle.

V and J are TRBV7-2 and TRBJ1-1; D may be TRBD1 (5 bases). Germline CDR1 and CDR2: SGHTA and FQGNSA. The CDR3 consists of 14 residues. The V gene lost 5 bases and the J gene lost 2 bases, with 12 bases spanning the gap. The CDR3 spells CASSRQSINTEAFF. The CDR3, as DNA: TGTGCCAGCAGCAGACAGTCAATTAACACTGAAGCTTTCTTT.

This clone has just one count. The rearrangement links TRBV2 to TRBJ2-1, with 10 bases matching TRBD2. The V and J ends lost 6 bases and 4 bases, in that order; junction bases with no gene match: 6. Germline loops: CDR1 SNHLY, CDR2 FYNNEI. The CDR3 consists of 15 residues. CDR3 loop: CASRATSGTYNEQFF. DNA of the CDR3: TGTGCCAGCAGGGCAACTAGCGGGACGTACAATGAGCAGTTCTTC.

The V gene is TRBV27, the J gene TRBJ2-7, with TRBD1 identical over 9 bases. The CDR3 runs to 14 residues. The germline CDR1 and CDR2 sequences are MNHEY and SMNVEV (reference sequence). The ends lost 7 bases at V and 2 bases at J; junction bases unmatched: 6. CDR3 protein: CASTAGTGTYEQYF. In DNA, the CDR3 is TGTGCCAGCACCGCCGGGACAGGGACCTACGAGCAGTACTTC.